Below are 14 T cell receptor beta chains sequenced from a single sample in a study of blood T cell repertoires in COVID-19. The table came from immunoSEQ multiplex PCR; TCRdb's copy has only in-frame clones and leaves some out. Among 150,000 to 190,000 clones listed, 75% to 90% were seen once. Sequenced sample: peripheral blood. These receptors were collected from a woman aged 40 to 55 with acute or convalescent COVID-19.

The gene calls are TRBV2 and TRBJ2-2; tentatively, D is TRBD1 (6 bases). Germline V gene sequence: CDR1 SNHLY, CDR2 FYNNEI. V was cut by 4 bases and J by 1 base, with 10 bases left in between. The CDR3 runs to 15 residues. This chain's CDR3 is CASSAGTMNTGELFF. CDR3 coding DNA: TGTGCCAGCAGTGCCGGGACAATGAACACCGGGGAGCTGTTTTTT.

The rearrangement links TRBV7-3 to TRBJ2-2; TRBD2 is a possible D gene (6 bases). Germline-derived CDR1 and CDR2 are SGHTA and FQGTGA. This CDR3 region has 15 residues. The V end lost 2 bases, the J end lost 4 bases, and 11 bases lay between the germline ends. The CDR3 DNA reads as TGTGCCAGCAGCTTAGCGGGGAAGGGCACCGGGGAGCTGTTTTTT. Translating gives CASSLAGKGTGELFF.

The chain employs TRBV3-1 (or the pseudogene TRBV3-2) and TRBJ2-7; 9 nucleotides align to TRBD2. The ends lost 1 base at V and 5 bases at J; junction bases unmatched: 6. The CDR3 consists of 15 residues. The germline gives CDR1 LGHDT, CDR2 YNNKEL (reference sequence). CDR3 DNA sequence: TGTGCCAGCAGCCAAGGCGTTAGCGGGAGCCACGAGCAGTACTTC. This sequence encodes CASSQGVSGSHEQYF.

The chain couples TRBV5-4 to TRBJ1-1; weak D call: TRBD1 (5 bases). This CDR3 contains 13 residues. Per germline, CDR1 SGHNT and CDR2 YYREEE (reference sequence). Trimming pared 2 bases from V and 5 bases from J, leaving 10 bases between. Here the CDR3 reads CASSFRESTEAFF. For the CDR3, the DNA is TGTGCCAGCAGCTTCAGGGAAAGTACTGAAGCTTTCTTT.

CDR3 DNA: TGTGCCACCAGTGATTTGTTGGGAGGGGAGACCCAGTACTTC. This translates into CATSDLLGGETQYF. The rearrangement links TRBV24-1 to TRBJ2-5; 7 bases match TRBD2. Germline V gene sequence: CDR1 KGHDR, CDR2 SFDVKD. Unmatched junction bases numbered 2, after V lost 0 bases and J lost 5 bases. The CDR3 loop spans 14 amino acids.

This clone showed up many times. V is TRBV6-4 and J is TRBJ2-7; 9 bases are shared with TRBD2. Germline CDR1 reads MRHNA; CDR2 reads SNTAGT. This CDR3 comprises 16 residues. Unmatched junction bases numbered 9, after V lost 2 bases and J lost 4 bases. The CDR3 DNA reads TGTGCCAGCAGTGACGTGAGAACTAGCGGGTTTTACGAGCAGTACTTC. Translated, it gives CASSDVRTSGFYEQYF.

The gene calls are TRBV5-6 and TRBJ2-1, with TRBD2 as a possible D gene (5 bases). The CDR3 sequence is 15 residues long. CDR1 and CDR2 (germline): SGHDT, YYEEEE. V was cut by 3 bases and J by 1 base, with 11 bases left in between. The CDR3 spells CASSSPGRSYNEQFF. The CDR3 DNA reads as TGTGCCAGCAGCTCCCCGGGAAGGTCCTACAATGAGCAGTTCTTC. Full variable domain (outside the CDR3, taken from reference TRBV5-6 and TRBJ2-1): DAGVTQSPTHLIKTRGQQVTLRCSPKSGHDTVSWYQQALGQGPQFIFQYYEEEERQRGNFPDRFSGHQFPNYSSELNVNALLLGDSALYLCASSSPGRSYNEQFFGPGTRLTVL.

V usage is TRBV11-2 and J usage is TRBJ1-5, with 9 bases identical to TRBD1. Germline CDR1 reads SGHAT; CDR2 reads FQNNGV. V was pared by 7 bases and J by 0 bases, with 7 bases of the junction left unmatched. The length of the CDR3 is 16 residues. In DNA, the CDR3 is TGTGCCAGCATCATACAGGGGGCGAATAGCAATCAGCCCCAGCATTTT. Translating gives CASIIQGANSNQPQHF.

The chain links TRBV19 to TRBJ2-1; TRBD2 aligns across 8 bases. Germline-derived CDR1 and CDR2 are LNHDA and SQIVND (reference sequence). With V trimmed by 8 bases and J by 5 bases, 11 bases remained unmatched. CDR3 size: 15 residues. CDR3 sequence reads: CASLSYRGGNNEQFF. In DNA form, the CDR3 reads TGTGCCAGTCTTAGCTACCGGGGGGGTAACAATGAGCAGTTCTTC.

This rearrangement joins TRBV21-1 to TRBJ1-5; the table gives TRBD1 as D, unverified against the DNA. TRBV21-1 is tagged as a pseudogene. This CDR3 has 17 amino acids. In DNA, the CDR3 is TGTGCCAGCGACCGTTTGGGCTCGGACAGAAACAATCAGCCCCAGCATTTT. Its protein product is CASDRLGSDRNNQPQHF.

The chain uses TRBV20-1 and TRBJ2-7; 9 nucleotides match TRBD1. J lost 4 bases, V lost 3 bases, and 10 bases had no gene match. From germline, CDR1 is DFQATT and CDR2 SNEGSKA (reference sequence). This CDR3 region has 15 residues. The CDR3 DNA reads TGCAGTGCTAGTATGGTGGGGACAGGGCGATACGAGCAGTACTTC. Translated, it gives CSASMVGTGRYEQYF.

This sequence joins TRBV19 and TRBJ2-5; D uncertain. Germline values: CDR1 LNHDA, CDR2 SQIVND (reference sequence). This CDR3 region has 13 residues. V lost 3 bases and J 4 bases, leaving 9 bases between the germline ends. CDR3 sequence (DNA): TGTGCCAGTAGTATGGTGGTTAGAGAGACCCAGTACTTC. Translated: CASSMVVRETQYF.

This clone was seen a handful of times. The chain has TRBV27 and TRBJ2-7, with a tentative D call TRBD2 (5 bases). Germline V gene sequence: CDR1 MNHEY, CDR2 SMNVEV (reference sequence). V lost 5 bases and J lost 0, with 14 bases in between. The CDR3 is 15 residues long. DNA of the CDR3: TGTGCCAGCAGTAGGGCCGGAGGAAGCTCCTACGAGCAGTACTTC. As protein: CASSRAGGSSYEQYF.

The chain combines TRBV5-1 with TRBJ2-6; 10 bases map to TRBD1. The V segment lost 3 bases and the J segment 0 bases; nucleotides outside the gene matches: 6. The CDR3 runs to 18 residues. The germline gives CDR1 SGHRS, CDR2 YFSETQ. For the CDR3, the DNA is TGCGCCAGCAGCTCGGTTGGACAGGGGGACTCTGGGGCCAACGTCCTGACTTTC. Translating gives CASSSVGQGDSGANVLTF.